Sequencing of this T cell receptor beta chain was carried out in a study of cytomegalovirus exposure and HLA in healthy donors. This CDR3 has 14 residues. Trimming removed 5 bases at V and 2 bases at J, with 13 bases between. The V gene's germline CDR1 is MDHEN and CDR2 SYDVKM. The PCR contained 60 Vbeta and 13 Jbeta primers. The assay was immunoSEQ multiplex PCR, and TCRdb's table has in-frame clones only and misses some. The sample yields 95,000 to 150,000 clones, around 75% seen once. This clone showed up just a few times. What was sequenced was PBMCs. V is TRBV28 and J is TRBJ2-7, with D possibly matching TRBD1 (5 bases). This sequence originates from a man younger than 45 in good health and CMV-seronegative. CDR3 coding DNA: TGTGCCAGCAGTCAATTGACGGACACCTACGAGCAGTACTTC. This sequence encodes CASSQLTDTYEQYF.